The sequence of this T cell receptor (beta chain) was determined in a study of blood T cell repertoires in COVID-19. About the research overall: Whether acute or convalescent, the COVID-19 samples came from the United States, Italy and Spain.

In the study's own analysis: Quantification of nucleated cells was approximated via reference gene primer amplification. Method: immunoSEQ multiplex PCR; TCRdb's copy keeps in-frame clones and lacks some. V, J and clone size were drawn from that table, and D and trimming were deduced from the DNA. In the table there are 250,000 to 300,000 clones, approximately 90% of which are singletons. The CDR3 contains 16 residues. Germline V CDR1 and CDR2: WSHSY, SAAADI. Losses at the gene ends were 2 bases for V and 7 bases for J; bases not matched to a gene: 9. The sequence was obtained from a middle-aged woman with acute or convalescent COVID-19. This chain uses TRBV10-2 with TRBJ1-4; the match to TRBD1 covers 8 bases. The source material was peripheral blood. The DNA of the CDR3 is TGCGCCAGCAGTGAGGGCAGGGGGCCCGGTGGTGAAAAACTGTTTTTT. It yields the protein CASSEGRGPGGEKLFF.